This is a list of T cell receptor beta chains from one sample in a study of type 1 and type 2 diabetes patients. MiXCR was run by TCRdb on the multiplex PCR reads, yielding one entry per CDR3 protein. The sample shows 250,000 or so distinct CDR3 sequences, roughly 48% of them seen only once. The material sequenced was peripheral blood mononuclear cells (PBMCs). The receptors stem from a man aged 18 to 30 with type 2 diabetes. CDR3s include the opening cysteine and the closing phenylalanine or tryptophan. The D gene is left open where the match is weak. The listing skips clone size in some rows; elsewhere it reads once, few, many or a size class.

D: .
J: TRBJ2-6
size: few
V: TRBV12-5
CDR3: CASGLYRWGANVLTF
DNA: TGTGCTAGTGGTTTGTACCGGTGGGGGGCCAACGTCCTGACTTTC

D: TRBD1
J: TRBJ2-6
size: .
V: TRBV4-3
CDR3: CASSQERGPGANVLTF
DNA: TGCGCCAGCAGCCAAGAGAGGGGGCCTGGGGCCAACGTCCTGACTTTC

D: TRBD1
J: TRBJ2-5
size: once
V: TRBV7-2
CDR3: CASSSGTGDWETQYF
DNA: TGTGCCAGCAGCTCCGGGACAGGGGATTGGGAGACCCAGTACTTC

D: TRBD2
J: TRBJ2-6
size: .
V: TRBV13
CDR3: CASSLMTSGVSGANVLTF
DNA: TGTGCCAGCAGCTTGATGACTAGCGGGGTGTCTGGGGCCAACGTCCTGACTTTC

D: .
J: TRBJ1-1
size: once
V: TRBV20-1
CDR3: CSAPQNGPNTEAFF
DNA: TGCAGTGCCCCCCAGAACGGTCCGAACACTGAAGCTTTCTTT

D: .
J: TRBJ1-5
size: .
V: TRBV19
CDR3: CASSIRGNSNQPQHF
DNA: TGTGCCAGTAGTATCAGGGGTAATAGCAATCAGCCCCAGCATTTT

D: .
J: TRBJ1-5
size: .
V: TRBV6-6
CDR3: CASTPSANQPQHF
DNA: TGTGCCAGCACGCCCAGCGCTAATCAGCCCCAGCATTTT

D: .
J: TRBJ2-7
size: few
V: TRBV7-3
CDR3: CASSLTTTRLSSYEQYF
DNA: TGTGCCAGCAGCTTAACGACGACTAGGCTGAGCTCCTACGAGCAGTACTTC

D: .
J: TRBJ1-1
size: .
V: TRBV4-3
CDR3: CASSQVPGSNTEAFF
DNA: TGCGCCAGCAGCCAAGTCCCAGGATCAAACACTGAAGCTTTCTTT

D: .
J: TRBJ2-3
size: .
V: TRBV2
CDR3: CASRTPGQGEREGSRTDTQYF
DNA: TGTGCCAGCAGGACCCCGGGACAGGGAGAGCGGGAGGGCTCCCGCACAGATACGCAGTATTTT

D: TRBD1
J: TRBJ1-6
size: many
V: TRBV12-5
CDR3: CASRFADRGYNSPLHF
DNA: TGTGCTAGTAGATTCGCGGACAGGGGCTATAATTCACCCCTCCACTTT

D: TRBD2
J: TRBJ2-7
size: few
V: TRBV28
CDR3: CASSRGGRTYEQYF
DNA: TGTGCCAGCAGTCGAGGCGGGAGAACCTACGAGCAGTACTTC

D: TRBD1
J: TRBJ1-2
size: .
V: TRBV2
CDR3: CAYSVRTGTNYGYTF
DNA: TGTGCCTACAGCGTACGGACAGGAACTAACTATGGCTACACCTTC

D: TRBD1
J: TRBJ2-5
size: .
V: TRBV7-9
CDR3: CASTGDREETQYF
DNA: TGTGCCAGCACCGGGGACAGGGAAGAGACCCAGTACTTC

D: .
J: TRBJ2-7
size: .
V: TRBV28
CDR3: CASSPTFGRTYEQYF
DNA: TGTGCCAGCAGTCCAACCTTCGGCAGGACCTACGAGCAGTACTTC

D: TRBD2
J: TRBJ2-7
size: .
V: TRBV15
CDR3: CATSRTLAGGYYEQYF
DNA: TGTGCCACCAGCAGAACACTAGCGGGAGGCTACTACGAGCAGTACTTC

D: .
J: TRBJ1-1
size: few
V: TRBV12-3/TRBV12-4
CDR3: CASSLSGPTEAFF
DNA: TGTGCCAGCAGTTTATCAGGGCCCACTGAAGCTTTCTTT

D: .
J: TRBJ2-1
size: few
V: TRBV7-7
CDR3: CASSLGDGNEQFF
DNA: TGTGCCAGCAGCTTAGGGGATGGGAATGAGCAGTTCTTC

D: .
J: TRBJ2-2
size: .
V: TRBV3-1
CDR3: CASGGQNTGELFF
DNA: TGTGCCAGCGGAGGACAGAACACCGGGGAGCTGTTTTTT

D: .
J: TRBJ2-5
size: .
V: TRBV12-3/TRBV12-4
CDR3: CASSLGPTGETQYF
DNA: TGTGCCAGCAGTTTAGGCCCGACGGGAGAGACCCAGTACTTC

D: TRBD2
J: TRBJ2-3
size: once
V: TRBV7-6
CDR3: CASSPRGGGRFTDTQYF
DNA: TGTGCCAGCTCCCCCAGAGGCGGGGGTAGGTTTACAGATACGCAGTATTTT

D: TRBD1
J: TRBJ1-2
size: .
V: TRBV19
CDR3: CASSMGTDRGQGYTF
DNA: TGTGCCAGTAGTATGGGGACCGACAGGGGGCAAGGCTACACCTTC